These T cell receptor beta chains were read from a single sample in a study of blood T cell repertoires in COVID-19. Generated by immunoSEQ multiplex PCR, the TCRdb table keeps only in-frame clones and is missing some. The table includes over 100,000 clones, nearly 70% detected once. The sequenced sample consisted of peripheral blood. Source of these receptors: a woman aged 70 to 79 with acute or convalescent COVID-19. Each CDR3 is given with its conserved first and last residue. Each record gives: V gene, D gene, J gene, clone size, CDR3 DNA, CDR3 protein. A D gene is named only where the DNA matches it firmly. Size is omitted from some rows. Given values are once, few, many or a class for expanded clones.

v_call: TRBV28
d_call: TRBD1
j_call: TRBJ1-2
clone_size: -
cdr3_nt: TGTGCCAGCAGTTTGCCCGGGACAGCAACTAACTATGGCTACACCTTC
cdr3_aa: CASSLPGTATNYGYTF

v_call: TRBV5-1
d_call: -
j_call: TRBJ2-2
clone_size: -
cdr3_nt: TGCGCCAGCAGCTTGGAACAGGCCTCGAACACCGGGGAGCTGTTTTTT
cdr3_aa: CASSLEQASNTGELFF

v_call: TRBV6-5
d_call: -
j_call: TRBJ2-7
clone_size: -
cdr3_nt: TGTGCCAGCAGCCCGGCCTACGAGCAGTACTTC
cdr3_aa: CASSPAYEQYF

v_call: TRBV18
d_call: -
j_call: TRBJ2-1
clone_size: -
cdr3_nt: TGTGCCAGCTCACCAGGGGGGATTGATTACAATGAGCAGTTCTTC
cdr3_aa: CASSPGGIDYNEQFF

v_call: TRBV5-4
d_call: -
j_call: TRBJ1-1
clone_size: -
cdr3_nt: TGTGCCAGCAGCTTGGGACAGCGGGGGCCTGAAGCTTTCTTT
cdr3_aa: CASSLGQRGPEAFF

v_call: TRBV6-5
d_call: -
j_call: TRBJ1-6
clone_size: -
cdr3_nt: TGTGCCACCGGGAGATTTCCCGGCCGGCTCCACTTT
cdr3_aa: CATGRFPGRLHF

v_call: TRBV7-2
d_call: -
j_call: TRBJ2-3
clone_size: -
cdr3_nt: TGTGCCAGCAGCTTGACTCGACTAGACGGGCCGCAGTATTTT
cdr3_aa: CASSLTRLDGPQYF

v_call: TRBV5-1
d_call: -
j_call: TRBJ1-1
clone_size: -
cdr3_nt: TGCGCCAGCAGCTTGGCTGACACTGAAGCTTTCTTT
cdr3_aa: CASSLADTEAFF

v_call: TRBV4-1
d_call: TRBD1
j_call: TRBJ2-7
clone_size: once
cdr3_nt: TGCGCCAGCAGCCAAGGGGTCGGGACAGGGAACGAGCAGTACTTC
cdr3_aa: CASSQGVGTGNEQYF

v_call: TRBV7-9
d_call: TRBD1
j_call: TRBJ2-7
clone_size: -
cdr3_nt: TGTGCCAGCAGCCGACGGTCGGGACAGGGACGAGACGAGCAGTACTTC
cdr3_aa: CASSRRSGQGRDEQYF

v_call: TRBV6-5
d_call: TRBD1
j_call: TRBJ1-2
clone_size: few
cdr3_nt: TGTGCCAGCACGGGGACAGGGCATAGGGATGGCTACACCTTC
cdr3_aa: CASTGTGHRDGYTF

v_call: TRBV5-4
d_call: TRBD2
j_call: TRBJ2-5
clone_size: -
cdr3_nt: TGTGCCAGCAGCTTGAAACTAGCGGGGGAAGAGACCCAGTACTTC
cdr3_aa: CASSLKLAGEETQYF

v_call: TRBV20-1
d_call: -
j_call: TRBJ2-3
clone_size: -
cdr3_nt: TGCAGTGCTAGTTTTAGCGGACACACAGATACGCAGTATTTT
cdr3_aa: CSASFSGHTDTQYF

v_call: TRBV6-1
d_call: TRBD1
j_call: TRBJ2-1
clone_size: few
cdr3_nt: TGTGCCAGTACCAGCCGGGACAGGAGGTACAATGAGCAGTTCTTC
cdr3_aa: CASTSRDRRYNEQFF

v_call: TRBV5-4
d_call: -
j_call: TRBJ2-6
clone_size: -
cdr3_nt: TGTGCCAGCAGCTACCGGGACACGGGGGCCAACGTCCTGACTTTC
cdr3_aa: CASSYRDTGANVLTF

v_call: TRBV6-5
d_call: -
j_call: TRBJ1-2
clone_size: many
cdr3_nt: TGTGCCAGCAGACAGGCTAACTATGGCTACACCTTC
cdr3_aa: CASRQANYGYTF

v_call: TRBV4-1
d_call: TRBD2
j_call: TRBJ2-3
clone_size: -
cdr3_nt: TGCGCCAGCAGCCAAACCGGACTAGCGGGGGGGCCTAGCACAGATACGCAGTATTTT
cdr3_aa: CASSQTGLAGGPSTDTQYF

v_call: TRBV25-1
d_call: -
j_call: TRBJ1-3
clone_size: -
cdr3_nt: TGTGCCAGCAGAAAACAGGAGAGCTCTGGAAACACCATATATTTT
cdr3_aa: CASRKQESSGNTIYF

v_call: TRBV24-1
d_call: -
j_call: TRBJ2-2
clone_size: -
cdr3_nt: TGTGCCACCAGAGCCACAGCGGTAGCCGGGGAGCTGTTTTTT
cdr3_aa: CATRATAVAGELFF

v_call: TRBV7-9
d_call: -
j_call: TRBJ2-5
clone_size: -
cdr3_nt: TGTGCCAGCAGTGAGGGGGGGAGAGAGACCCAGTACTTC
cdr3_aa: CASSEGGRETQYF

v_call: TRBV19
d_call: -
j_call: TRBJ1-1
clone_size: -
cdr3_nt: TGTGCCAGTAGTCCCGACCGACTGGACACTGAAGCTTTCTTT
cdr3_aa: CASSPDRLDTEAFF

v_call: TRBV19
d_call: TRBD1
j_call: TRBJ1-6
clone_size: many
cdr3_nt: TGTGCCAGTAGCGACAGGGACAATTCACCCCTCCACTTT
cdr3_aa: CASSDRDNSPLHF

v_call: TRBV27
d_call: TRBD1
j_call: TRBJ1-6
clone_size: -
cdr3_nt: TGTGCCAGCAGTCCGGGACAGGCTGGTTCACCCCTCCACTTT
cdr3_aa: CASSPGQAGSPLHF

v_call: TRBV27
d_call: TRBD1
j_call: TRBJ1-5
clone_size: -
cdr3_nt: TGTGCCAGCAGTTTAGGACAGGGTGGCAATCAGCCCCAGCATTTT
cdr3_aa: CASSLGQGGNQPQHF

v_call: TRBV11-2
d_call: TRBD2
j_call: TRBJ2-2
clone_size: few
cdr3_nt: TGTGCCAGCAGACGGACTAGCGGGAACACCGGGGAGCTGTTTTTT
cdr3_aa: CASRRTSGNTGELFF

v_call: TRBV4-1
d_call: -
j_call: TRBJ1-2
clone_size: -
cdr3_nt: TGCGCCAGCAGCCAAGAAGGGGTGGCGGCAGATCCTCGGGGCTACACCTTC
cdr3_aa: CASSQEGVAADPRGYTF

v_call: TRBV7-6
d_call: -
j_call: TRBJ2-3
clone_size: -
cdr3_nt: TGTGCCAGCAGCCTAGAGCGGGCGGCCACAGATACGCAGTATTTT
cdr3_aa: CASSLERAATDTQYF